These 14 T cell receptor beta chains share one sample of origin, sequenced in a study of blood T cell repertoires in COVID-19. Assay used: immunoSEQ multiplex PCR; TCRdb lists only in-frame clones, some missing. In the table there are about 390,000 clones, around 87% of which are singletons. The specimen sequenced was peripheral blood. The receptors were gathered from a woman in her fifties or sixties with COVID-19, enrolled during active disease.

The chain employs TRBV6-5 and TRBJ2-3, with 10 bases that match TRBD1. CDR1 is MNHEY and CDR2 is SVGAGI in the germline V gene. The trim removed 6 bases at V and 5 bases at J, leaving 2 bases unmatched. The CDR3 totals 13 residues. The CDR3 DNA follows: TGTGCCAGCAGGGGACAGGGGATAGATACGCAGTATTTT. This sequence encodes CASRGQGIDTQYF.

The V gene is TRBV6-5, the J gene TRBJ2-5, with D unclear. The CDR3 sequence is 12 residues long. The V gene lost 7 bases and the J gene lost 4 bases, with 10 bases spanning the gap. CDR1 is MNHEY and CDR2 is SVGAGI in the germline V gene. CDR3 amino acids: CASNSPGETQYF. The DNA of the CDR3 is TGTGCCAGCAATTCCCCCGGAGAGACCCAGTACTTC.

In this sample, this clone turned up once. As DNA, the CDR3 is TGTGCCAGCAGCCAAGAGAGGGAGTTGGATACGCAGTATTTT. It yields the protein CASSQERELDTQYF. V is TRBV3-1 (or the pseudogene TRBV3-2) and J is TRBJ2-3; possibly TRBD2 for D (5 bases). The V gene's germline CDR1 is LGHDT and CDR2 YNNKEL (reference sequence). The CDR3 contains 14 residues. Trimming removed 0 bases from V and 6 bases from J, with 10 bases in between.

The gene calls are TRBV28 and TRBJ2-4; D might be TRBD2 (5 bases). Germline assignment: CDR1 MDHEN and CDR2 SYDVKM. The CDR3 is 13 amino acids. Trimming took 0 bases from V and 6 from J, leaving 6 bases between them. The CDR3 sequence is CASSLWTTNIQYF. CDR3 nucleotides: TGTGCCAGCAGTTTATGGACTACAAACATTCAGTACTTC.

V gene TRBV28 combines with J gene TRBJ1-6, with 9 nucleotides matching TRBD1. Losses at the gene ends were 6 bases for V and 8 bases for J; bases not matched to a gene: 8. From germline, CDR1 is MDHEN and CDR2 SYDVKM. CDR3 length: 15 residues. This chain's CDR3 is CASRSTGGSDSPLHF. The CDR3, as DNA: TGTGCCAGCAGGTCTACAGGGGGCTCTGATTCACCCCTCCACTTT.

The rearrangement links TRBV5-1 to TRBJ1-4; D may be TRBD1 (6 bases). The CDR3 runs to 15 residues. The V end was cut by 0 bases, the J end by 4 bases, with 10 bases between. CDR1 SGHRS and CDR2 YFSETQ come from the germline V gene. The CDR3, as DNA: TGCGCCAGCAGCTTGGAACAGGGAGTTAATGAAAAACTGTTTTTT. It is translated as CASSLEQGVNEKLFF.

Regarding this clone: Other DNA sequences within the sample encode an identical CDR3. The CDR3: CASSFSPYGYTF. The CDR3 bases are TGTGCCAGCAGTTTTAGTCCCTATGGCTACACCTTC. The chain couples TRBV28 to TRBJ1-2; no clear D gene. Looked up from germline, CDR1 is MDHEN and CDR2 is SYDVKM. The V end lost 3 bases, the J end lost 4 bases, and 6 bases lay between the germline ends. The CDR3 contains 12 residues.

This chain uses TRBV19 with TRBJ2-5, with D possibly TRBD1 on 6 matching bases. This CDR3 has 13 residues. Germline lookup yields CDR1 LNHDA and CDR2 SQIVND (reference sequence). V shed 8 bases and J shed 0 bases, with 10 bases lying between them. This CDR3 is CASSRGYQETQYF. The DNA for the CDR3 is TGTGCCAGTTCAAGGGGGTACCAAGAGACCCAGTACTTC.

The gene calls are TRBV19 and TRBJ1-5, with 7 bases lining up with TRBD1. The CDR3 spans 15 residues. The germline V gene has CDR1 LNHDA and CDR2 SQIVND (reference sequence). Trimming removed 5 bases from V and 4 bases from J; junction bases left unmatched: 8. CDR3 amino acids: CASSAQGQLNQPQHF. In DNA form, the CDR3 reads TGTGCCAGTAGTGCCCAGGGACAGTTAAATCAGCCCCAGCATTTT.

This rearrangement joins TRBV6-2 or TRBV6-3 to TRBJ1-1; TRBD1 is a possible D gene (5 bases). Deletions cut 2 bases from V and 4 bases from J, with 11 bases between. Germline V CDR1 and CDR2: MNHEY, SVGEGT. The CDR3 runs to 14 residues. CDR3 sequence (DNA): TGTGCCAGCAGTTACCAGGGATCTGGCACTGAAGCTTTCTTT. It is translated as CASSYQGSGTEAFF.

The chain couples TRBV18 to TRBJ1-6, with 9 bases matching TRBD1. V trimming: 2 bases; J trimming: 10 bases; junction bases outside the gene matches: 6. The V gene's germline CDR1 is KGHSH and CDR2 LQKENI. The CDR3 is 15 residues long. The CDR3 reads CASSPGGQGGSPLHF. Here the CDR3 DNA reads TGTGCCAGCTCACCAGGGGGACAGGGTGGGTCACCCCTCCACTTT.

J is TRBJ1-1 and V is TRBV9, with D uncertain. CDR1 and CDR2 (germline): SGDLS, YYNGEE. The CDR3 sequence is 14 residues long. Between the trimmed V and J ends, which lost 3 bases and 2 bases, there was a span of 11 bases. The CDR3 bases are TGTGCCAGCAGCGCCCGGGATAGAAACACTGAAGCTTTCTTT. Protein sequence: CASSARDRNTEAFF.

The chain is built from TRBV29-1 and TRBJ1-2; no firm D call. V lost 7 bases and J lost 4, with 16 bases in between. In germline, CDR1 is SQVTM, CDR2 ANQGSEA. The length of the CDR3 is 13 residues. CDR3 region: CSALGGLGYGYTF. CDR3 bases: TGCAGCGCCCTGGGCGGGCTGGGCTATGGCTACACCTTC.

The rearrangement uses TRBV18 and TRBJ2-7, with 12 nucleotides matching TRBD1. V lost 4 bases, J lost 3 bases, and 7 bases stayed unmatched. The germline gives CDR1 KGHSH, CDR2 LQKENI. This CDR3 has 16 residues. CDR3 protein: CASSQGQGASYYEQYF. The CDR3 DNA reads TGTGCCAGCTCACAGGGACAGGGGGCATCGTACTACGAGCAGTACTTC.